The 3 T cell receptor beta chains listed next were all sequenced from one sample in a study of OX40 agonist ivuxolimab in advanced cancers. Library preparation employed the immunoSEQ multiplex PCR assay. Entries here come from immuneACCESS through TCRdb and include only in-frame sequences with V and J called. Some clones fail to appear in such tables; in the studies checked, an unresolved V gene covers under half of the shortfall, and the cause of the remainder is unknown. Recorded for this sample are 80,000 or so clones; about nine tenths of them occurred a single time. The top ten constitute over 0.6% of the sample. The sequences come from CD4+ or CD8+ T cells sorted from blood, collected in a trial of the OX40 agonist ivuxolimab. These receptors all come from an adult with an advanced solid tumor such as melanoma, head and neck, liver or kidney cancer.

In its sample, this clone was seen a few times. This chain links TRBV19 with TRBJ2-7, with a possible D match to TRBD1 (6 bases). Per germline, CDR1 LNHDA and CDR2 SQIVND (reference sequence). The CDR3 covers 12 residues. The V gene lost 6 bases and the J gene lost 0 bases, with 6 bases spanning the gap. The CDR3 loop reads CASRGGSYEQYF. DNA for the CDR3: TGTGCCAGTAGAGGGGGCTCCTACGAGCAGTACTTC.

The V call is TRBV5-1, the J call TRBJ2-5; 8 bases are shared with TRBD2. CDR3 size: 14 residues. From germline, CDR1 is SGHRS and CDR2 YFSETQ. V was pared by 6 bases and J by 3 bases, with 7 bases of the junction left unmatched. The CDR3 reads CASTTGGPKETQYF. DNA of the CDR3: TGCGCCAGCACCACGGGAGGGCCTAAAGAGACCCAGTACTTC.

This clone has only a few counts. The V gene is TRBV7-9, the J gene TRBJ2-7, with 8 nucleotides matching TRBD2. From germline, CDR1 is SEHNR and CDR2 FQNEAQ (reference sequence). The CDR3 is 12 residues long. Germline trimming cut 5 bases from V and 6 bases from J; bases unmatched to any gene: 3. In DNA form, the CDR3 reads TGTGCCAGCAGCGCTACTAGCGGCGAGCAGTACTTC. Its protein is CASSATSGEQYF.